This paragraph reports one T cell receptor (beta chain). Antigen unknown. The sample is drawn from a study of blood T cells in healthy people across ages. Findings of the study overall: The study regarded diversity estimates from one million T cells as underestimates.

The CDR3 spans 12 residues. V lost 3 bases to trimming and J lost 6 bases, with 9 bases between them. CDR1 is SGDLS, CDR2 YYNGEE, per germline. A second PCR, run for about 7 to 11 cycles, used a sample-barcoded 5' primer plus a J-beta primer mix. A single record per CDR3 protein comes from TCRdb applying MiXCR to the 5' RACE reads. The top ten hold roughly 25% of the sample, which has about 900,000 distinct CDR3 sequences, around 62% seen once. This sequence originates from a man aged 25 to 40 in good health. The sequencing sample was made of blood. The V and J genes are TRBV9 and TRBJ1-1, with D maybe TRBD1 (6 bases). The CDR3 DNA follows: TGTGCCAGCAGCGGGGACACTTCTGAAGCTTTCTTT. Protein sequence: CASSGDTSEAFF.